The clone carrying this T cell receptor (beta chain) was detected once. Antigen unknown. The sample comes from a study of cytotoxic CD8 clonotypes in ibrutinib-treated CLL. Study-wide results and caveats: The clonality rise at ibrutinib response reflected private clonotype expansion.

Profiling relied on immunoSEQ multiplex PCR, and the TCRdb table lists in-frame clones only, not all of them. In the table there are about 130,000 clones, roughly 76% of which are singletons. Germline lookup yields CDR1 KGHSH and CDR2 LQKENI. V was pared by 2 bases and J by 4 bases, with 2 bases of the junction left unmatched. This CDR3 is 16 amino acids long. The TCR sequence derives from a human donor with chronic lymphocytic leukemia. V is TRBV18 and J is TRBJ2-1, with 13 bases that match TRBD2. Source: PBMCs, taken after 24 months of ibrutinib treatment. CDR3 bases: TGTGCCAGCTCACCAGGGACTAGCGGGGCTTACAATGAGCAGTTCTTC. Protein product: CASSPGTSGAYNEQFF.